These 23 T cell receptor beta chains originate from one sample sequenced in a study of T cell responses to AZD1222 COVID-19 vaccine. TCRdb's table, derived via immunoSEQ multiplex PCR, lists solely in-frame clones and lacks some. The sample holds 80,000 to 90,000 clones; approximately 90% are singletons and the top ten take less than 6%. Here the sequenced sample was peripheral blood, taken 28 days after the second AZD1222 dose. These receptor sequences come from an adult who received the AZD1222 COVID-19 vaccine.

CDR3 sequence (DNA): TGTGCCAGCAGCCAAGGGACCAGCTATGGCTACACCTTC. Translating it yields CASSQGTSYGYTF. The J gene is TRBJ1-2, the V gene TRBV4-2; D remains unclear. Germline V gene data show CDR1 as LGHNA and CDR2 as YNFKEQ. Trimming took 1 base from V and 4 from J, leaving 7 bases between them. This CDR3 spans 13 amino acids.

This chain links TRBV1 with TRBJ1-2. TRBV1 is flagged as a pseudogene. This CDR3 contains 14 residues. CDR3 bases: TGCACCAGCAGGGGTAGGGAGGGTAACTATGGCTACACCTTC. It codes for CTSRGREGNYGYTF.

V gene TRBV18 combines with J gene TRBJ1-5; D remains ambiguous. Trimming took 4 bases from V and 3 from J, leaving 10 bases between them. This CDR3 has 14 residues. CDR1 is KGHSH and CDR2 is LQKENI in the germline V gene. The CDR3 loop reads CASSLLPDNQPQHF. The CDR3 DNA reads TGTGCCAGCTCACTACTCCCGGACAATCAGCCCCAGCATTTT.

The V gene is TRBV19, the J gene TRBJ1-2; 8 bases fit TRBD1. This CDR3 comprises 14 residues. CDR1 LNHDA and CDR2 SQIVND come from the germline V gene (reference sequence). V dropped 2 bases and J dropped 7; count of bases not matched to a gene: 6. CDR3 nucleotides: TGTGCCAGTAGTATACAGGGGGCGCGAGCTGGCTACACCTTC. Translated, it gives CASSIQGARAGYTF.

The chain uses TRBV4-3 and TRBJ1-5, with D perhaps TRBD1 (6 bases). V shed 0 bases and J shed 2 bases, with 8 bases lying between them. Germline-derived CDR1 and CDR2 are LGHNA and YSLEER. The CDR3 is 15 residues long. The CDR3 is CASSQEAGGNQPQHF. DNA of the CDR3: TGCGCCAGCAGCCAAGAGGCAGGGGGCAATCAGCCCCAGCATTTT.

This clone was counted between two and nine times. The chain employs TRBV3-1 (or the pseudogene TRBV3-2) and TRBJ1-1; 8 nucleotides line up with TRBD1. V gave up 4 bases and J gave up 5 bases; unmatched junction bases: 3. CDR1 is LGHDT and CDR2 is YNNKEL in the germline V gene (reference sequence). The CDR3 runs 13 residues. In nucleotides, the CDR3 is TGTGCCAGCAGCCGACAGGGGAGTACTGAAGCTTTCTTT. Protein: CASSRQGSTEAFF.

This chain joins TRBV7-8 and TRBJ2-7; TRBD1 matches at 8 bases. V lost 4 bases to trimming and J lost 6 bases; unmatched junction nucleotides: 5. CDR1 is SGHVS, CDR2 FQNEAQ, per germline. The CDR3 is made up of 13 amino acids. CDR3 DNA: TGTGCCAGCAGCTCCGCGACAGGGGTCGAGCAGTACTTC. Protein sequence: CASSSATGVEQYF.

The rearrangement joins TRBV28 to TRBJ2-1, with 9 bases identical to TRBD1. The J segment lost 7 bases and the V segment lost 4 bases, leaving 8 bases of the junction unmatched. Germline V CDR1 and CDR2: MDHEN, SYDVKM. There are 15 residues in the CDR3. The CDR3 sequence is CASSSSGQGWNEQFF. The CDR3 DNA reads TGTGCCAGCAGTTCCTCGGGACAGGGATGGAATGAGCAGTTCTTC.

V gene TRBV28 combines with J gene TRBJ1-6; tentative D call: TRBD1 (5 bases). This CDR3 has 14 amino acids. The germline V gene has CDR1 MDHEN and CDR2 SYDVKM. V dropped 3 bases and J dropped 10 bases, with 13 bases sitting between them. The CDR3 reads CASSFGRVESPLHF. CDR3 nucleotides: TGTGCCAGCAGTTTCGGCAGGGTGGAATCACCCCTCCACTTT.

J is TRBJ1-2 and V is TRBV9; no clear D gene. This CDR3 contains 15 residues. Germline-derived CDR1 and CDR2 are SGDLS and YYNGEE. The V gene lost 1 base and the J gene lost 0 bases, with 10 bases spanning the gap. The DNA for the CDR3 is TGTGCCAGCAGCGTAATGGCAGAACCTAACTATGGCTACACCTTC. This encodes CASSVMAEPNYGYTF.

The rearrangement uses TRBV28 and TRBJ1-4, with 11 positions matching TRBD1. The CDR3 covers 11 residues. Germline V CDR1 and CDR2: MDHEN, SYDVKM. The ends lost 10 bases at V and 13 bases at J; junction bases unmatched: 5. CDR3 in amino acids: CATDGTGGLFF. CDR3 DNA: TGTGCCACAGACGGGACAGGGGGACTGTTTTTT.

The rearrangement joins TRBV28 to TRBJ1-6; 9 bases are a match to TRBD1. The trim removed 5 bases at V and 5 bases at J, leaving 4 bases unmatched. CDR3 length equals 15 residues. Germline V gene lookup returns CDR1 MDHEN and CDR2 SYDVKM. The CDR3 loop is CASSPGTGHNSPLHF. In DNA, the CDR3 is TGTGCCAGCAGTCCGGGGACAGGGCATAATTCACCCCTCCACTTT.

V gene TRBV15 combines with J gene TRBJ1-3; D may be TRBD1 (6 bases). V was pared by 5 bases and J by 4 bases, with 15 bases between. CDR3 length equals 15 residues. Germline CDR1 is LNHNV and CDR2 is YYDKDF (reference sequence). The chain's CDR3 is CATSPGGHSGNTIYF. The CDR3 DNA reads as TGTGCCACCAGCCCTGGGGGGCATTCCGGAAACACCATATATTTT.

This chain joins TRBV2 and TRBJ2-7, with D hard to call. V shed 4 bases and J shed 2 bases, with 12 bases lying between them. The CDR3 consists of 14 residues. Per the germline V gene, CDR1 is SNHLY and CDR2 is FYNNEI. The CDR3 spells CASSVGQATYEQYF. CDR3 nucleotides: TGTGCCAGCAGTGTAGGCCAGGCCACCTACGAGCAGTACTTC.

The chain combines TRBV2 with TRBJ1-5; 10 positions match TRBD1. Germline V gene lookup returns CDR1 SNHLY and CDR2 FYNNEI. CDR3 length: 14 amino acids. After removal of 7 bases from V and 8 bases from J, the junction contained 8 bases not matched to a gene. The CDR3 protein is CASTGTGVLKPQHF. CDR3 sequence (DNA): TGTGCCAGCACCGGGACAGGGGTCTTGAAGCCCCAGCATTTT. The complete variable domain, with remaining parts taken from reference TRBV2 and TRBJ1-5, reads EPEVTQTPSHQVTQMGQEVILRCVPISNHLYFYWYRQILGQKVEFLVSFYNNEISEKSEIFDDQFSVERPDGSNFTLKIRSTKLEDSAMYFCASTGTGVLKPQHFGDGTRLSIL.

This clone was found once. V and J are TRBV7-2 and TRBJ1-3; the D is unclear. CDR3 length equals 16 residues. V dropped 4 bases and J dropped 4 bases, with 17 bases sitting between them. CDR1 is SGHTA and CDR2 is FQGNSA in the germline V gene. In nucleotides, the CDR3 is TGTGCCAGCAGCTCGAGTGGGCCGAGTGAGGGAAACACCATATATTTT. It translates to CASSSSGPSEGNTIYF.

The chain joins TRBV5-4 to TRBJ2-3, with 7 bases aligning to TRBD1. Germline assignment: CDR1 SGHNT and CDR2 YYREEE (reference sequence). The CDR3 contains 16 residues. Trimming removed 5 bases from V and 3 bases from J; junction bases left unmatched: 12. The CDR3 nucleotides read TGTGCCAGCAGTCAAGGCGCCGGGACAGCTACAGATACGCAGTATTTT. This codes for CASSQGAGTATDTQYF.

Concerning this clone: The DNA is omitted, as the CDR3 cannot be located on it reliably, and the CDR3 follows TCRdb's listing. The J gene is TRBJ1-5, the V gene TRBV19. From germline, CDR1 is LNHDA and CDR2 SQIVND (reference sequence). Including both end residues, the CDR3 is 14 amino acids long. Here the CDR3 reads CASTSGRINQPQHF.

V and J are TRBV29-1 and TRBJ1-1; no firm D call. CDR3 length: 13 amino acids. The V and J ends lost 7 bases and 3 bases respectively, with 15 bases between them. Germline CDR1 reads SQVTM; CDR2 reads ANQGSEA. The CDR3 sequence is CSAGPPGYTEAFF. CDR3 nucleotides: TGCAGCGCCGGCCCTCCTGGGTACACTGAAGCTTTCTTT.

The chain combines TRBV30 with TRBJ2-3; D may be TRBD1 (5 bases). This CDR3 region has 17 residues. Deletions cut 5 bases from V and 2 bases from J, with 23 bases between. Germline assignment: CDR1 GTSNPN and CDR2 SVGIG (reference sequence). CDR3 coding DNA: TGTGCCTGGTTGGCCCTTAAGGGGCCGCCTTACACAGATACGCAGTATTTT. Its translation: CAWLALKGPPYTDTQYF.

The chain employs TRBV18 and TRBJ1-4; TRBD1 agrees at 9 bases. V trimming: 1 base; J trimming: 7 bases; junction bases outside the gene matches: 4. The CDR3 loop spans 15 amino acids. CDR1 and CDR2 from the germline V gene are KGHSH and LQKENI. In nucleotides, the CDR3 is TGTGCCAGCTCACCACGGGACAGGGATGGTGAAAAACTGTTTTTT. Amino acids: CASSPRDRDGEKLFF.

This chain connects TRBV3-1 (or the pseudogene TRBV3-2) to TRBJ2-2, with TRBD2 identical over 12 bases. Germline CDR1 reads LGHDT; CDR2 reads YNNKEL (reference sequence). The J segment lost 4 bases and the V segment lost 2 bases, leaving 14 bases of the junction unmatched. This CDR3 is built from 20 residues. The CDR3 protein is CASSQWASGGAAFGTGELFF. For the CDR3, the DNA is TGTGCCAGCAGCCAATGGGCTAGCGGGGGGGCTGCATTTGGCACCGGGGAGCTGTTTTTT.

The chain joins TRBV18 to TRBJ1-2; 9 bases line up with TRBD1. The V segment lost 3 bases and the J segment 4 bases; nucleotides outside the gene matches: 9. Germline V gene lookup returns CDR1 KGHSH and CDR2 LQKENI. CDR3 length: 16 amino acids. CDR3 protein: CASSPPGQGFVYGYTF. CDR3 DNA: TGTGCCAGCTCACCTCCGGGACAGGGATTTGTCTATGGCTACACCTTC.